The present T cell receptor (beta chain) was sequenced within a study of T cell responses to AZD1222 COVID-19 vaccine. Concerning this clone itself: Antigen unknown. Other DNA sequences from this sample encode an identical CDR3 as well.

V was shortened by 2 bases and J by 1 base, with 5 bases between the two germline ends. The CDR3 contains 13 residues. The V gene's germline CDR1 is MNHEY and CDR2 SVGAGI. Repertoires were generated with immunoSEQ multiplex PCR, while TCRdb's copy carries only in-frame clones and drops some. The table shows about 140,000 clones, with 91% occurring only once. Study-wide results and limits: Reportedly, nearly half of unique spike TCRs recognized epitopes outside B.1.351/B.1.1.7 mutations. Spike-spanning, vaccine-associated CD4 TCRs were dominant at 160-218 and 743-854. Seropositive AZD1222 recipients at baseline numbered only five or six.

The sample in question was peripheral blood, obtained 28 days after the second AZD1222 dose. The rearrangement uses TRBV6-5 and TRBJ1-1; D is undetermined. The sequence came from an adult who received the AZD1222 COVID-19 vaccine. The CDR3 DNA is TGTGCCAGCAGTTACGGCGGGAACACTGAAGCTTTCTTT. This gives the protein CASSYGGNTEAFF.